A single T cell receptor beta chain is shown here with its context. Its specificity is unknown. This sample was included in a study of shared clonotypes between healthy human individuals. Findings and caveats of the study: With a handful of donors compared, about 5.2% of naive CD4 clonotypes were shared.

The protocol was immunoSEQ multiplex PCR, while the TCRdb copy is restricted to in-frame clones and leaves out a portion. Counted here are roughly 2,300,000 clones, around 93% occurring once; the ten biggest clones make up about 0.36%. The CDR3 length is 15 residues. Between the trimmed V and J ends, which lost 7 bases and 3 bases, there was a span of 19 bases. The germline CDR1 and CDR2 sequences are SNHLY and FYNNEI. This receptor was taken from a young man in good health. Some clones in this sample may be carry-over from other donors' samples. The material sequenced was naive CD4+ T cells from PBMCs. Regarding subset: CD45RA+ positively selected. The V gene is TRBV2, the J gene TRBJ2-7, with D possibly being TRBD1 or TRBD2 (7 bases each). This CDR3 is CASIPGQRDVYEQYF. CDR3 bases: TGTGCCAGCATCCCGGGACAGCGGGACGTCTACGAGCAGTACTTC.